Listed below are T cell receptor beta chains from one sample, sequenced in a study of technical replicates of blood from several donors. Sequencing was performed with immunoSEQ multiplex PCR; in TCRdb, only in-frame clones are kept and a portion is missing. The sample yields fewer than 100,000 clones, 85% to 95% seen once. The sequenced material came from T cells isolated from PBMCs. The receptors were sampled from a human donor in good health. Each CDR3 is given with its conserved first and last residue. D genes are given only for firm matches. The size entry is marked missing in some rows and otherwise reads once, few, many or a size class.

abundance	j_gene	v_gene	d_gene	CDR3nt	CDR3aa
once	TRBJ2-7	TRBV7-3	TRBD1	TGTGCCAGCAGCTCCGGGACAGCTAGGGACGAGCAGTACTTC	CASSSGTARDEQYF
.	TRBJ1-1	TRBV7-9	.	TGTGCCAGCAGCTTAGCTACCGGGGGTTTAAGGGACACTGAAGCTTTCTTT	CASSLATGGLRDTEAFF
.	TRBJ2-7	TRBV27	TRBD2	TGTGCCAGCAGTATTGGGTCGCGGGGGGAGCAGTACTTC	CASSIGSRGEQYF
.	TRBJ1-5	TRBV7-9	.	TGTGCCACTGGGGGAGGTGGGAATCAGCCCCAGCATTTT	CATGGGGNQPQHF
.	TRBJ1-2	TRBV27	.	TGTGCCAGCAGTTTAGTTAACGGCTATGGCTACACCTTC	CASSLVNGYGYTF
.	TRBJ2-7	TRBV28	.	TGTGCCAGCAGTTTGGGGGGTAACCAGAGATACGAGCAGTACTTC	CASSLGGNQRYEQYF
.	TRBJ1-5	TRBV4-1	.	TGCGCCAGCAGCCAAGATACCAGAGGAGATCAGCCCCAGCATTTT	CASSQDTRGDQPQHF
.	TRBJ2-7	TRBV6-5	TRBD2	TGTGCCAGCAGTTGGGCTAGCGGATACGAGCAGTACTTC	CASSWASGYEQYF
.	TRBJ2-5	TRBV7-9	TRBD1	TGTGCCAGCAGCGATACAGGGGCGGTAGAGACCCAGTACTTC	CASSDTGAVETQYF
.	TRBJ2-1	TRBV10-3	.	TGTGCCATCAGTGAGAGTGGGCGAGTACAGGACAATGAGCAGTTCTTC	CAISESGRVQDNEQFF
.	TRBJ2-3	TRBV5-1	TRBD1	TGCGCCAGCAGCTTACAGGGGGCGCCTGCAGATACGCAGTATTTT	CASSLQGAPADTQYF
.	TRBJ2-7	TRBV5-6	.	TGTGCCAGCAGAAATAACAACTACGAAGGGCAGTACTTC	CASRNNNYEGQYF
.	TRBJ2-1	TRBV4-1	.	TGCGCCAGCAGCCAGATCCTAATGCGGGATAACAATGAGCAGTTCTTC	CASSQILMRDNNEQFF
few	TRBJ1-1	TRBV7-9	.	TGTGCCAGCAGCTCACTGGCGGGGAGGAGGGCTTTCTTT	CASSSLAGRRAFF
.	TRBJ1-3	TRBV11-2	.	TGTGCCAGCAGCATAACAGGAAACACCATATATTTT	CASSITGNTIYF
once	TRBJ2-7	TRBV9	TRBD2	TGTGCCAGCAGCGTAGGCGCGGGGGGCTACGAGCAGTACTTC	CASSVGAGGYEQYF
.	TRBJ1-5	TRBV6-6	.	TGTGCCAGCAGAGCTCGTCAGCCCCAGCATTTT	CASRARQPQHF
.	TRBJ2-1	TRBV28	.	TGTGCCAGCAGTTTCGGAGGTGAGCAGTTCTTC	CASSFGGEQFF
few	TRBJ1-5	TRBV7-2	.	TGTGCCAGCAGCTTAACAGTGCGTCAGCCCCAGCATTTT	CASSLTVRQPQHF
.	TRBJ2-6	TRBV7-3	.	TGTGCCAGCAGCTTAGAGGGAGCCTCTGGGGCCAACGTCCTGACTTTC	CASSLEGASGANVLTF
.	TRBJ2-1	TRBV27	.	TGTGCCAGCAGTTCAGACTACAATGAGCAGTTCTTC	CASSSDYNEQFF
.	TRBJ2-4	TRBV5-4	TRBD2	TGTGCCAGCAGCTTATTCCGGACTAGCGGGACAGACATTCAGTACTTC	CASSLFRTSGTDIQYF
.	TRBJ2-1	TRBV7-3	TRBD2	TGTGCCAGCAGCCCCCCCGGACTAGATCGCAATGAGCAGTTCTTC	CASSPPGLDRNEQFF
.	TRBJ2-5	TRBV27	TRBD2	TGTGCCAGCAGTTTATATGGGGGAGGGGAGACCCAGTACTTC	CASSLYGGGETQYF